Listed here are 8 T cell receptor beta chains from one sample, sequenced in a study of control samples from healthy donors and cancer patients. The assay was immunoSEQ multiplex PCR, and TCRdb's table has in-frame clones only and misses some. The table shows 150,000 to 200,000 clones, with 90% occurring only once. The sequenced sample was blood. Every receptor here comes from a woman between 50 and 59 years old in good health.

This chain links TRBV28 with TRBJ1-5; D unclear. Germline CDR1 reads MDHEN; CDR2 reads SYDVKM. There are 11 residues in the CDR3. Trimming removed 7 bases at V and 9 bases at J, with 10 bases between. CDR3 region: CASTLGGPQHF. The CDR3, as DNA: TGTGCCAGCACCCTGGGTGGGCCCCAGCATTTT.

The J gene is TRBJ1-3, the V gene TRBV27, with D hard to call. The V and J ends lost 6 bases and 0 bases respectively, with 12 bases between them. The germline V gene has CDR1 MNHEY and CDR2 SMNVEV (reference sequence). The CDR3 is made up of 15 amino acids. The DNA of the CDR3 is TGTGCCAGCAGACTAGACGGAATCTCTGGAAACACCATATATTTT. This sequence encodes CASRLDGISGNTIYF.

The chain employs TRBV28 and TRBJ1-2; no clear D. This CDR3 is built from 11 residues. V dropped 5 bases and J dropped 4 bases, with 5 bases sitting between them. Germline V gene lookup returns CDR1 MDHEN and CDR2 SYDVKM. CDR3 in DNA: TGTGCCAGCAGTGGGAGCTATGGCTACACCTTC. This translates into CASSGSYGYTF.

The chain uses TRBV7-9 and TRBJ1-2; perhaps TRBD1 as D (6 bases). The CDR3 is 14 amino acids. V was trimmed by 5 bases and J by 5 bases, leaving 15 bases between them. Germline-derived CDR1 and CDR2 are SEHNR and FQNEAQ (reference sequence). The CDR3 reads CASSNPDSSYGYTF. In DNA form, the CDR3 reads TGTGCCAGCAGCAACCCGGACAGCTCTTATGGCTACACCTTC. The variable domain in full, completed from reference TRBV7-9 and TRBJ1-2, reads DTGVSQNPRHKITKRGQNVTFRCDPISEHNRLYWYRQTLGQGPEFLTYFQNEAQLEKSRLLSDRFSAERPKGSFSTLEIQRTEQGDSAMYLCASSNPDSSYGYTFGSGTRLTVV.

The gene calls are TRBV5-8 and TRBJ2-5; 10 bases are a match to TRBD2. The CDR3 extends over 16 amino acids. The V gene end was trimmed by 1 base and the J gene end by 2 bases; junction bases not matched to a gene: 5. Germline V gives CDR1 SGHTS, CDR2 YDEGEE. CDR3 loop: CASSLRIAGGQETQYF. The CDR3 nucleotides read TGTGCCAGCAGCTTGAGGATAGCGGGGGGACAAGAGACCCAGTACTTC.

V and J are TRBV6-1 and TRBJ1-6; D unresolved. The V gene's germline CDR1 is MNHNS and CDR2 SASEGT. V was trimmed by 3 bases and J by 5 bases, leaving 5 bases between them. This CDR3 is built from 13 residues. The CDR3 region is CASSDTDNSPLHF. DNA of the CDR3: TGTGCCAGCAGTGACACAGATAATTCACCCCTCCACTTT.

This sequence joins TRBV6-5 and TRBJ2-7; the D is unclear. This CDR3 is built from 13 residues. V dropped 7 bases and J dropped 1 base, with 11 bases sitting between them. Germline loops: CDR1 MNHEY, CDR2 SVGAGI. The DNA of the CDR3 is TGTGCCAGCACTAAGTATGGATCCTACGAGCAGTACTTC. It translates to CASTKYGSYEQYF.

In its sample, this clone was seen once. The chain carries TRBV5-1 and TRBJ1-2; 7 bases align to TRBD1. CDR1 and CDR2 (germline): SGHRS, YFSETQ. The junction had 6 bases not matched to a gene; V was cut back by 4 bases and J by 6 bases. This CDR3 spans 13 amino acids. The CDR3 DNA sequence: TGCGCCAGCAGCCCGGGGACAGCCGATGGCTACACCTTC. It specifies CASSPGTADGYTF.